A single sample gave rise to the 27 T cell receptor beta chains below, sequenced in a study of tissue T cells after allogeneic stem cell transplantation. Using immunoSEQ multiplex PCR, the repertoire was profiled, and TCRdb retains in-frame clones only, with some absent. The sample consists of some 5,000 clones, approximately 50% of them appearing once. Time point indicated: mouse harvest day 7 after allogeneic transplant. Mouse grafts combined 10^7 T-cell-depleted bone marrow cells with 10^6 splenic CD5+ T cells. Sample: gut tissue. Every receptor here comes from a female BALB/c mouse given C57BL/6 T cells with graft-versus-host disease after an allogeneic hematopoietic cell transplant.

The sample holds one count of this clone. Gene and germline names: mouse. Read sequence stops 1 residue before the CDR3 end, and the germline J gene provides the missing end. The chain carries TRBV13-3 and TRBJ2-3; no clear D. The CDR3 loop spans 12 amino acids. Germline V CDR1 and CDR2: NNHDY, SYVADS. Trimming removed 5 bases at V and 0 bases at J, with 4 bases between. The CDR3 bases that were read are TGTGCCAGCAGGTCTAGTGCAGAAACGCTGTAT. Translated: CASRSSAETLY. The CDR3 in full is CASRSSAETLYF.

Note on this clone: Each gene name is a mouse one. The read is 1 residue too short to cover the CDR3 end, so that end is filled in from the germline J gene. The rearrangement links TRBV26 to TRBJ2-7, with TRBD2 identical over 8 bases. The junction had 1 base not matched to a gene; V was cut back by 2 bases and J by 7 bases. CDR1 and CDR2 (germline): KGHPV, FQNQEV (reference sequence). There are 12 residues in the CDR3. The CDR3 bases that were read are TGTGCCAGCAGTCTGCGGACTGGGGAACAGTAC. Its protein product is CASSLRTGEQY. The full-length CDR3 reads as CASSLRTGEQYF.

As to this clone: These gene names are mouse names. The CDR3 end falls 1 residue outside the read, so it is completed with the germline J gene. This chain connects TRBV15 to TRBJ1-1; D unclear. The ends were cut back, 3 bases at V and 0 bases at J, with 5 bases in the middle. Looked up from germline, CDR1 is SGHND and CDR2 is FRSKSL. This CDR3 is 13 amino acids long. Partial CDR3 DNA: TGTGCCAGCAGTTTCGTATCAAACACAGAAGTCTTC. Residues: CASSFVSNTEVF. The complete CDR3 sequence is CASSFVSNTEVFF. The full variable domain, in which reference TRBV15 and TRBJ1-1 provide the parts outside the CDR3, is DAGVTQTPRHEVAEKGQTIILKCEPVSGHNDLFWYRQTKIQGLELLSYFRSKSLMEDGGAFKDRFKAEMLNSSFSTLKIQPTEPKDSAVYLCASSFVSNTEVFFGKGTRLTVV.

With regard to this clone: The genes and germline here are from mouse. The read is 1 residue too short to cover the CDR3 end, so that end is filled in from the germline J gene. This chain uses TRBV16 with TRBJ1-4; a weak D match, TRBD1 (5 bases). The germline CDR1 and CDR2 sequences are SGHSA and FRNQAP. Trimming cost V 1 base and J 4 bases, with 7 bases left between them. The CDR3 is made up of 14 amino acids. Partial CDR3 DNA: TGTGCAAGCAGCTTAGGGACAAGCAACGAAAGATTATTT. This translates into CASSLGTSNERLF. The entire CDR3 sequence reads CASSLGTSNERLFF.

Note on this clone: Genes here carry mouse names. The read finishes 1 residue shy of the CDR3 end, and the germline J gene is used to complete it. This chain joins TRBV12-2 and TRBJ2-4; 12 nucleotides align to TRBD2. The ends lost 1 base at V and 0 bases at J; junction bases unmatched: 1. CDR1 and CDR2 from the germline V gene are SGHLS and HYDKME. The CDR3 has 16 amino acids. The CDR3 is CASSLGLGGSQNTLYF. CDR3 DNA (partial): TGTGCCAGCTCTCTGGGACTGGGGGGTAGTCAAAACACCTTGTAC.

This clone has a single count. Gene names follow the mouse nomenclature. The observed sequence ends 1 residue before the CDR3 terminus, with the missing tail filled in from the germline J gene. Other DNA sequences in this specimen translate into the identical CDR3. The chain uses TRBV23 and TRBJ2-1; the D segment call TRBD2 is taken from the table without a DNA check. Germline lookup yields CDR1 KGHTA and CDR2 FQNQQP. The CDR3 is 14 residues long. The CDR3 reads CSSSQSGGYAEQFF. CDR3 DNA, as far as it was read: TGTTCCAGCAGTCAATCTGGGGGCTATGCTGAGCAGTTC.

This clone was detected a few times. Germline and genes here are mouse. The read ends 1 residue shy of where the CDR3 ends; the end is completed using the germline J gene. Distinct nucleotide sequences in the sample also encode this CDR3. The V call is TRBV12-1, the J call TRBJ2-7; 10 nucleotides match TRBD2. V was clipped by 2 bases and J by 4 bases; unmatched bases: 1. This CDR3 region has 13 residues. CDR1 SGHSN and CDR2 HYEKVE come from the germline V gene. The CDR3 spells CASSPLGGYEQYF. The CDR3 DNA, read in part, is TGTGCCAGCTCTCCACTGGGGGGGTATGAACAGTAC.

This clone turned up a few times. Gene names are the mouse ones. The CDR3 is cut off 1 residue early in the read; its end comes from the germline J gene. The V and J genes are TRBV16 and TRBJ2-1; 11 positions agree with TRBD2. The CDR3 is 14 amino acids. Germline V gene data show CDR1 as SGHSA and CDR2 as FRNQAP. With 5 bases clipped from V and 3 bases from J, the junction kept 0 bases outside the gene matches. The CDR3: CASSDWGGYAEQFF. Partial CDR3 DNA: TGTGCAAGCAGCGACTGGGGGGGCTATGCTGAGCAGTTC. Supplemented by reference TRBV16 and TRBJ2-1, the full variable domain reads NAGVIQTPRHKVTGKGQEATLWCEPISGHSAVFWYRQTIVQGLEFLTYFRNQAPIDDSGMPKERFSAQMPNQSHSTLKIQSTQPQDSAVYLCASSDWGGYAEQFFGPGTRLTVL.

This clone is termed medium-sized. Genes and germline come from the mouse. Read coverage stops 1 residue before the CDR3 terminus; the germline J gene supplies the remainder. The chain recombines TRBV3 with TRBJ1-2; 9 bases agree with TRBD1. Per the germline V gene, CDR1 is SNHLY and CDR2 is FYNGKV (reference sequence). Unmatched junction bases numbered 5, after V lost 5 bases and J lost 4 bases. The CDR3 runs to 14 residues. The DNA read from the CDR3 is TGTGCCAGCAGCCTACAGGGGGCCGGCTCCGACTACACC. Residues: CASSLQGAGSDYT. The complete CDR3 protein is CASSLQGAGSDYTF.

To note about this clone: Mouse germline and gene names are used. The CDR3 end lies 1 residue beyond the end of the read and is filled in from the germline J gene. The gene calls are TRBV29 and TRBJ2-1; a weak D match, TRBD2 (7 bases). V shed 0 bases and J shed 7 bases, with 10 bases lying between them. CDR1 MSHET and CDR2 SYDVDS come from the germline V gene. The CDR3 spans 14 residues. CDR3 DNA (partial): TGTGCTAGCAGTTTATCGGGGGGCGCGGCTGAGCAGTTC. It encodes CASSLSGGAAEQF. The CDR3 reads in full as CASSLSGGAAEQFF.

This clone has just a few counts. Here the gene names and germline are mouse. Read sequence stops 1 residue before the CDR3 end, and the germline J gene provides the missing end. The genes are TRBV26 and TRBJ1-1; tentative D call: TRBD1 (5 bases). The CDR3 has 14 residues. Germline CDR1 and CDR2: KGHPV and FQNQEV (reference sequence). V lost 1 base and J 6 bases, leaving 12 bases between the germline ends. Incomplete CDR3 DNA: TGTGCCAGCAGTCTGTACGAGGGGCCGGCAGAAGTCTTC. Translated: CASSLYEGPAEVF. The entire CDR3 is CASSLYEGPAEVFF.

Comments on this clone: The genes and germline here are from mouse. The read ends 1 residue shy of where the CDR3 ends; the end is completed using the germline J gene. The gene calls are TRBV29 and TRBJ1-1; the match to TRBD1 covers 7 bases. The germline V gene encodes CDR1 MSHET and CDR2 SYDVDS. The V and J ends lost 0 bases and 2 bases, in that order; junction bases with no gene match: 0. This CDR3 has 14 amino acids. CDR3 DNA (partial): TGTGCTAGCAGTTTATCAGGGGGCAACACAGAAGTCTTC. Protein sequence: CASSLSGGNTEVF. The full CDR3 is CASSLSGGNTEVFF.

On this clone itself: Gene and germline names: mouse. CDR3 bases read: TGTGCCAGCAGTGATCGGGGTAGTCAAAACACCTTGTAC. Amino acid sequence: CASSDRGSQNTLY. The entire CDR3 protein is CASSDRGSQNTLYF. The rearrangement links TRBV13-3 to TRBJ2-4, with no clear D. The CDR3 is cut off 1 residue early in the read; its end comes from the germline J gene. Trimming removed 1 base at V and 0 bases at J, with 6 bases between. Germline V CDR1 and CDR2: NNHDY, SYVADS. The CDR3 sequence is 14 residues long.

A word on this clone: Gene names denote mouse genes. The CDR3 extends 1 residue past the end of the read, so its final part is completed from the germline J gene. The chain couples TRBV26 to TRBJ2-2; 7 bases align to TRBD1. The CDR3 runs to 15 residues. CDR1 KGHPV and CDR2 FQNQEV come from the germline V gene (reference sequence). The trim removed 4 bases at V and 4 bases at J, leaving 6 bases unmatched. Here the CDR3 reads CASSPRQGGTGQLYF. The covered CDR3 bases are TGTGCCAGCAGTCCCAGACAGGGAGGCACCGGGCAGCTCTAC.

Within the sample, this clone is medium-sized. Gene names follow the mouse nomenclature. The read halts 1 residue ahead of the CDR3 end, with the missing end drawn from the germline J gene. The chain carries TRBV2 and TRBJ1-1; the match to TRBD1 covers 7 bases. CDR1 and CDR2 from the germline V gene are LGHNA and YSYQKL. V shed 1 base and J 1 base; nucleotides not matched to a gene: 0. The CDR3 consists of 14 residues. The CDR3 is CASSQGQGNTEVFF. The part of the CDR3 DNA that was read is TGTGCCAGCAGCCAAGGACAGGGAAACACAGAAGTCTTC.

This clone is classed as medium-sized. All gene names here are mouse names. The read falls 1 residue short of the CDR3 end, and the missing part is taken from the germline J gene. V and J are TRBV12-2 and TRBJ2-7; TRBD2 matches 11 bases. V lost 4 bases to trimming and J lost 3 bases; unmatched junction nucleotides: 7. CDR1 SGHLS and CDR2 HYDKME come from the germline V gene. The CDR3 covers 15 residues. The CDR3 region is CASSHPGLGVYEQYF. The CDR3 DNA, read in part, is TGTGCCAGCTCCCATCCGGGACTGGGGGTCTATGAACAGTAC.

With regard to this clone: The gene names given are mouse names. The CDR3 goes on 1 residue after the read ends, and that part is filled in from the germline J gene. This chain links TRBV3 with TRBJ1-2; D is perhaps TRBD1 (6 bases). V lost 2 bases and J 0 bases, leaving 10 bases between the germline ends. This CDR3 region has 15 residues. Germline lookup yields CDR1 SNHLY and CDR2 FYNGKV (reference sequence). The CDR3 bases that were read are TGTGCCAGCAGCTTAAAAGGGACAACAAACTCCGACTACACC. It codes for CASSLKGTTNSDYT. The CDR3 in its entirety is CASSLKGTTNSDYTF.

In regard to this clone: The gene symbols are mouse symbols. The read ends 1 residue before the CDR3 terminus; that terminus is restored from the germline J gene. This chain uses TRBV13-2 with TRBJ2-4, with unresolved D. This CDR3 is 14 amino acids long. CDR1 and CDR2 (germline): NNHNN, SYGAGS (reference sequence). Trimming removed 5 bases from V and 0 bases from J, with 10 bases in between. CDR3 DNA (partial): TGTGCCAGCGGCCGACTTATTAGTCAAAACACCTTGTAC. Residues: CASGRLISQNTLY. Given in full, the CDR3 is CASGRLISQNTLYF.

With regard to this clone: All gene names here are mouse names. The read halts 1 residue ahead of the CDR3 end, with the missing end drawn from the germline J gene. V gene TRBV26 combines with J gene TRBJ2-4, with D possibly matching TRBD2 (6 bases). Germline V gene data show CDR1 as KGHPV and CDR2 as FQNQEV (reference sequence). V lost 2 bases, J lost 0 bases, and 9 bases lay in between. This CDR3 has 15 amino acids. The sequenced part of the CDR3 DNA is TGTGCCAGCAGTCTGGGGGGGTCTAGTCAAAACACCTTGTAC. Translating it yields CASSLGGSSQNTLY. The full-length CDR3 reads as CASSLGGSSQNTLYF.

In its sample, this clone was seen a few times. Genes and germline come from the mouse. The CDR3 goes on 1 residue after the read ends, and that part is filled in from the germline J gene. The chain carries TRBV26 and TRBJ2-7, with 7 bases aligning to TRBD2. Germline V gene sequence: CDR1 KGHPV, CDR2 FQNQEV (reference sequence). The CDR3 runs 14 residues. V trimming: 5 bases; J trimming: 0 bases; junction bases outside the gene matches: 4. CDR3 bases read: TGTGCCAGCAGTTCCAGACTGGGCTCCTATGAACAGTAC. Translation: CASSSRLGSYEQY. In full, the CDR3 reads CASSSRLGSYEQYF.

This clone was seen more than once but under ten times. All gene names here are mouse names. The read stops 1 residue short of the end of the CDR3; the missing end is completed from the germline J gene. The J gene is TRBJ2-7, the V gene TRBV19; 13 bases are shared with TRBD2. The CDR3 runs 14 residues. The germline CDR1 and CDR2 sequences are FNHDT and SITEND (reference sequence). The trim removed 4 bases at V and 6 bases at J, leaving 4 bases unmatched. Incomplete CDR3 DNA: TGTGCCAGCAGTGGGACTGGGGGGGTCTCTGAACAGTAC. Its protein product is CASSGTGGVSEQY. The full CDR3 is CASSGTGGVSEQYF.

With respect to this clone: The germline and genes are mouse ones. The read terminates 1 residue before the CDR3 end, so the remaining end is supplied by the germline J gene. The chain uses TRBV4 and TRBJ2-7; 11 nucleotides agree with TRBD2. The length of the CDR3 is 15 residues. The germline V gene has CDR1 LGHDT and CDR2 YNNKQL (reference sequence). The ends lost 3 bases at V and 3 bases at J; junction bases unmatched: 4. The DNA read from the CDR3 is TGTGCCAGCAGCTATCGGGACTGGGGGAACTATGAACAGTAC. Translating it yields CASSYRDWGNYEQY. The entire CDR3 reads CASSYRDWGNYEQYF.

This clone occurred once. Gene names follow the mouse nomenclature. Coverage ceases 1 residue before the CDR3 finishes, and the germline J gene fills in the end. V and J are TRBV26 and TRBJ2-5, with TRBD2 identical over 9 bases. V lost 3 bases and J lost 0; bases outside the gene matches: 4. This CDR3 contains 16 residues. The germline gives CDR1 KGHPV, CDR2 FQNQEV (reference sequence). CDR3 region: CASSLRLGDNQDTQYF. The CDR3 DNA, read in part, is TGTGCCAGCAGTCTTCGACTGGGGGATAACCAAGACACCCAGTAC.

About this clone itself: Mouse gene names and germline throughout. The read terminates 1 residue ahead of where the CDR3 ends, so the germline J gene completes it. The genes are TRBV12-2 and TRBJ2-7; D remains ambiguous. V gave up 0 bases and J gave up 3 bases, with 5 bases separating them. CDR1 is SGHLS and CDR2 is HYDKME in the germline V gene. CDR3 length equals 12 residues. The CDR3 bases that were read are TGTGCCAGCTCTCTCCCCATCTATGAACAGTAC. This sequence encodes CASSLPIYEQY. The whole CDR3 region reads CASSLPIYEQYF. The variable domain in full, completed from reference TRBV12-2 and TRBJ2-7, reads NSGVVQSPRYIIKGKGERSILKCIPISGHLSVAWYQQTQGQELKFFIQHYDKMERDKGNLPSRFSVQQFDDYHSEMNMSALELEDSAVYFCASSLPIYEQYFGPGTRLTVL.

This clone ranks as large. Gene names are the mouse ones. The sequenced fragment ends 1 residue before the CDR3 boundary, so the rest is inferred from the germline J gene. The chain has TRBV12-2 and TRBJ2-7; TRBD2 aligns across 13 bases. This CDR3 is 14 amino acids long. The V gene's germline CDR1 is SGHLS and CDR2 HYDKME. Trimming at V came to 0 bases and at J to 5 bases, leaving 0 bases not matched to a gene. CDR3 DNA, as far as it was read: TGTGCCAGCTCTCTCGGGACTGGGGGGGATGAACAGTAC. This gives the protein CASSLGTGGDEQY. The entire CDR3 sequence reads CASSLGTGGDEQYF.

Regarding this clone: Mouse gene names and germline throughout. The read terminates 1 residue before the CDR3 end, so the remaining end is supplied by the germline J gene. The genes are TRBV13-1 and TRBJ1-1; tentatively, D is TRBD1 (6 bases). There are 13 residues in the CDR3. V was cut by 2 bases and J by 3 bases, with 8 bases left in between. CDR1 and CDR2 from the germline V gene are NSHNY and SYGAGN. CDR3 DNA, as far as it was read: TGTGCCAGCAGTGAGGACAGAGACACAGAAGTCTTC. This sequence encodes CASSEDRDTEVF. The whole CDR3 region reads CASSEDRDTEVFF.

This clone turned up a few times. Gene names follow the mouse nomenclature. From the germline J gene comes the end of the CDR3, since the read stops 1 residue before it. The chain carries TRBV26 and TRBJ2-1, with D unclear. V shed 4 bases and J shed 0 bases, with 10 bases lying between them. Germline V gives CDR1 KGHPV, CDR2 FQNQEV (reference sequence). The CDR3 is 15 residues long. CDR3 bases read: TGTGCCAGCAGTCGTCTGAGTTATAACTATGCTGAGCAGTTC. It specifies CASSRLSYNYAEQF. The full-length CDR3 reads as CASSRLSYNYAEQFF. Looking up the rest from reference TRBV26 and TRBJ2-1 gives the full variable domain: NSKVIQTPRYLVKGQGQKAKMRCIPEKGHPVVFWYQQNKNNEFKFLINFQNQEVLQQIDMTEKRFSAECPSNSPCSLEIQSSEAGDSALYLCASSRLSYNYAEQFFGPGTRLTVL.